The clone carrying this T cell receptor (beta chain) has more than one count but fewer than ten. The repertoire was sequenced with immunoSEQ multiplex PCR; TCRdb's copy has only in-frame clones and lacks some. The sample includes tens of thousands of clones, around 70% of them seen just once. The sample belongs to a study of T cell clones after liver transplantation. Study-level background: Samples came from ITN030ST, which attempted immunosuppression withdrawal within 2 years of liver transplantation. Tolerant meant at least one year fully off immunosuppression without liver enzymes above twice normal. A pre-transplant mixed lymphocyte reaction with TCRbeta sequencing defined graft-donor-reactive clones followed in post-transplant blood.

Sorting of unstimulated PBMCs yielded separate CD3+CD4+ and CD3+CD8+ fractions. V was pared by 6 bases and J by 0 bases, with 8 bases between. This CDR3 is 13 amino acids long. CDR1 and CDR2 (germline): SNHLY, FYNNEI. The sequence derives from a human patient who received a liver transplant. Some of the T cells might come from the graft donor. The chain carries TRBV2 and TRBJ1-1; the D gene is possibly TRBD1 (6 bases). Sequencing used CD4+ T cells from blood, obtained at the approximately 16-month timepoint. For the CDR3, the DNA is TGTGCCAGCAGCAGGGGCATGAACACTGAAGCTTTCTTT. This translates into CASSRGMNTEAFF. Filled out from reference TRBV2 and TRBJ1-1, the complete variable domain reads EPEVTQTPSHQVTQMGQEVILRCVPISNHLYFYWYRQILGQKVEFLVSFYNNEISEKSEIFDDQFSVERPDGSNFTLKIRSTKLEDSAMYFCASSRGMNTEAFFGQGTRLTVV.